One and the same sample provided the 28 T cell receptor beta chains below, sequenced in a study of CD8+ T cells in alopecia areata. It was cDNA, reverse transcribed from extracted RNA, that served as the sequencing template. Using immunoSEQ multiplex PCR, the repertoire was profiled, and TCRdb retains in-frame clones only, with some absent. The sample lists around 150,000 clones, about three fifths occurring once. The specimen sequenced was CD4+ T cells sorted from blood. The receptors stem from a human donor in good health.

The V gene is TRBV5-1, the J gene TRBJ1-2, with 7 bases aligning to TRBD1. The CDR3 has 18 amino acids. With V trimmed by 4 bases and J by 0 bases, 15 bases remained unmatched. Germline-derived CDR1 and CDR2 are SGHRS and YFSETQ. In DNA, the CDR3 is TGCGCCAGCAGCGCAACAACGACAGGGAGACCACCTAACTATGGCTACACCTTC. It codes for CASSATTTGRPPNYGYTF.

CDR3 DNA sequence: TGCAGTGCTCTCGGACCCGGCGAGCAGTACTTC. Translation gives CSALGPGEQYF. The V gene is TRBV20-1, the J gene TRBJ2-7, with D unresolved. The ends were cut back, 5 bases at V and 6 bases at J, with 11 bases in the middle. The germline V gene encodes CDR1 DFQATT and CDR2 SNEGSKA (reference sequence). The CDR3 totals 11 residues.

The chain links TRBV19 to TRBJ1-3; D is ambiguous. Germline assignment: CDR1 LNHDA and CDR2 SQIVND (reference sequence). Trimming took 7 bases from V and 4 from J, leaving 14 bases between them. The CDR3 runs 14 residues. The CDR3 loop reads CASNPGSHGNTIYF. As DNA, the CDR3 is TGTGCCAGTAACCCCGGGAGCCACGGAAACACCATATATTTT.

The CDR3 bases are TGTGCCAGCCTAAGACAGTCCTATGGCTACACCTTC. Amino acid sequence: CASLRQSYGYTF. The V call is TRBV28, the J call TRBJ1-2, with D tentatively TRBD1 (5 bases). Germline CDR1 and CDR2: MDHEN and SYDVKM. The length of the CDR3 is 12 residues. Trimming removed 8 bases from V and 4 bases from J, with 11 bases in between.

V and J are TRBV14 and TRBJ2-5; D perhaps matches TRBD2 (5 bases). The germline gives CDR1 SGHDN, CDR2 FVKESK. This CDR3 spans 15 amino acids. Trimming cost V 1 base and J 2 bases, with 11 bases left between them. This CDR3 reads CASSQGMERQETQYF. The CDR3 bases are TGTGCCAGCAGCCAAGGGATGGAGCGGCAAGAGACCCAGTACTTC.

The V and J genes are TRBV19 and TRBJ1-5, with a possible D match to TRBD1 (6 bases). Germline CDR1 is LNHDA and CDR2 is SQIVND (reference sequence). This CDR3 has 15 residues. The V end lost 5 bases, the J end lost 1 base, and 12 bases lay between the germline ends. The CDR3 spells CASSPGDISNQPQHF. Here the CDR3 DNA reads TGTGCCAGTAGTCCCGGGGACATCAGCAATCAGCCCCAGCATTTT.

This chain joins TRBV2 and TRBJ2-7; D is perhaps TRBD1 (7 bases). The CDR3 sequence is 12 residues long. Trimming removed 3 bases at V and 6 bases at J, with 9 bases between. The V gene's germline CDR1 is SNHLY and CDR2 FYNNEI. CDR3 amino acids: CASSEQGGEQYF. CDR3 nucleotides: TGTGCCAGCAGTGAGCAGGGGGGCGAGCAGTACTTC. Variable domain in full (rest from reference TRBV2 and TRBJ2-7): EPEVTQTPSHQVTQMGQEVILRCVPISNHLYFYWYRQILGQKVEFLVSFYNNEISEKSEIFDDQFSVERPDGSNFTLKIRSTKLEDSAMYFCASSEQGGEQYFGPGTRLTVT.

This clone was observed once. This chain connects TRBV30 to TRBJ1-5, with TRBD1 as a possible D gene (6 bases). Trimming took off 1 base at V and 3 bases at J, with 10 bases between the two ends. The CDR3 length is 14 residues. The germline CDR1 and CDR2 sequences are GTSNPN and SVGIG (reference sequence). CDR3 sequence (DNA): TGTGCCTGGAGTGCAACAGGGTTCAATCAGCCCCAGCATTTT. It specifies CAWSATGFNQPQHF.

This rearrangement joins TRBV30 to TRBJ1-2, with 9 bases that match TRBD1. Losses at the gene ends were 3 bases for V and 4 bases for J; bases not matched to a gene: 9. Germline CDR1 GTSNPN, CDR2 SVGIG (reference sequence). CDR3 size: 15 residues. The CDR3 region is CAWRQTGGEIYGYTF. The CDR3 DNA reads as TGTGCCTGGAGACAAACAGGGGGCGAAATCTATGGCTACACCTTC. The full variable domain, in which reference TRBV30 and TRBJ1-2 provide the parts outside the CDR3, is SQTIHQWPATLVQPVGSPLSLECTVEGTSNPNLYWYRQAAGRGLQLLFYSVGIGQISSEVPQNLSASRPQDRQFILSSKKLLLSDSGFYLCAWRQTGGEIYGYTFGSGTRLTVV.

The V gene is TRBV10-3, the J gene TRBJ2-3; TRBD2 matches 9 bases. CDR1 is ENHRY and CDR2 is SYGVKD in the germline V gene. V lost 2 bases to trimming and J lost 5 bases; unmatched junction nucleotides: 8. The CDR3 length is 16 residues. The CDR3 DNA reads as TGTGCCATCAGTGAGCCGGCGGCGGGAGGGGGAGATACGCAGTATTTT. It specifies CAISEPAAGGGDTQYF.

This chain connects TRBV30 to TRBJ1-5; tentatively, D is TRBD1 (5 bases). The CDR3 is 13 amino acids. V was trimmed by 0 bases and J by 4 bases, leaving 7 bases between them. CDR1 GTSNPN and CDR2 SVGIG come from the germline V gene (reference sequence). CDR3 residues: CAWSVEGNQPQHF. The CDR3 region has the DNA TGTGCCTGGAGTGTGGAGGGGAATCAGCCCCAGCATTTT.

For the CDR3, the DNA is TGTGCCTGGAGCCCGGGGAGCTCTGAAGCTTTCTTT. Its translation is CAWSPGSSEAFF. The V and J genes are TRBV30 and TRBJ1-1; unclear D gene. The CDR3 consists of 12 residues. V gave up 3 bases and J gave up 6 bases, with 11 bases separating them. CDR1 and CDR2 from the germline V gene are GTSNPN and SVGIG (reference sequence).

The chain links TRBV11-2 to TRBJ2-5; 9 bases map to TRBD1. The germline CDR1 and CDR2 sequences are SGHAT and FQNNGV. Trimming removed 5 bases from V and 2 bases from J; junction bases left unmatched: 6. The length of the CDR3 is 15 residues. CDR3 loop: CASSADRGGQETQYF. In DNA form, the CDR3 reads TGTGCCAGCAGCGCGGACAGGGGAGGGCAAGAGACCCAGTACTTC.

In nucleotides, the CDR3 is TGCAGCGTTAAAACAACCCTCTCTGGAAACACCATATATTTT. Its translation is CSVKTTLSGNTIYF. The chain employs TRBV29-1 and TRBJ1-3; D is undetermined. Germline CDR1 is SQVTM and CDR2 is ANQGSEA. Trimming pared 5 bases from V and 0 bases from J, leaving 11 bases between. The CDR3 consists of 14 residues.

This clone was recorded a few times. The chain links TRBV29-1 to TRBJ2-1, with no clear D. The germline gives CDR1 SQVTM, CDR2 ANQGSEA. V lost 3 bases and J 15 bases, leaving 6 bases between the germline ends. This CDR3 contains 8 residues. CDR3 in amino acids: CSVEGPFF. In DNA form, the CDR3 reads TGCAGCGTTGAGGGCCCGTTCTTC.

The chain links TRBV30 to TRBJ1-3; 7 bases fit TRBD1. Germline values: CDR1 GTSNPN, CDR2 SVGIG (reference sequence). V gave up 3 bases and J gave up 3 bases; unmatched junction bases: 8. The CDR3 has 15 amino acids. CDR3 DNA sequence: TGTGCCTGGAGCCTGACAGGGAAGGGTGGAAACACCATATATTTT. It encodes CAWSLTGKGGNTIYF.

The gene calls are TRBV6-5 and TRBJ2-2; D remains ambiguous. Germline lookup yields CDR1 MNHEY and CDR2 SVGAGI. Trimming shortened V by 6 bases and J by 5 bases, and 13 bases separated the two germline ends. CDR3 length: 14 residues. CDR3 sequence (DNA): TGTGCCAGCAGAATGGACGGGTTGACCGGGGAGCTGTTTTTT. Its translation is CASRMDGLTGELFF.

The CDR3 sequence is CASSRTPGFTTYEQYF. For the CDR3, the DNA is TGTGCCAGCAGCCGCACTCCGGGCTTCACTACCTACGAGCAGTACTTC. V gene TRBV27 combines with J gene TRBJ2-7, with D hard to call. Trimming shortened V by 6 bases and J by 2 bases, and 20 bases separated the two germline ends. The CDR3 totals 16 residues. CDR1 and CDR2 from the germline V gene are MNHEY and SMNVEV (reference sequence).

This clone occurred a few times. J is TRBJ2-3 and V is TRBV29-1, with D possibly matching TRBD1 (6 bases). The CDR3 contains 13 residues. V was shortened by 7 bases and J by 2 bases, with 13 bases between the two germline ends. Germline CDR1 is SQVTM and CDR2 is ANQGSEA. CDR3 coding DNA: TGCAGCGAGGTCCGGGACACCACAGATACGCAGTATTTT. Translation gives CSEVRDTTDTQYF.

This clone turned up a few times. J is TRBJ1-2 and V is TRBV5-5; D uncertain. Germline V gives CDR1 SGHKS, CDR2 YYEKEE (reference sequence). Trimming stripped 0 bases from V and 0 bases from J, with 9 bases between. The CDR3 consists of 15 residues. The CDR3 protein is CASSLGPDPNYGYTF. CDR3 DNA: TGTGCCAGCAGCTTGGGTCCGGACCCTAACTATGGCTACACCTTC.

The chain combines TRBV30 with TRBJ2-3; TRBD2 is a possible D gene (5 bases). CDR1 and CDR2 (germline): GTSNPN, SVGIG (reference sequence). Trimming cost V 2 bases and J 5 bases, with 17 bases left between them. The CDR3 is 15 amino acids. In DNA form, the CDR3 reads TGTGCCTGGAGTAGAAGAAGCGGAGGAGGAGATACGCAGTATTTT. Its protein product is CAWSRRSGGGDTQYF.

This clone was seen a few times. The chain couples TRBV7-9 to TRBJ1-1; a weak D match, TRBD1 (5 bases). The V end lost 5 bases, the J end lost 4 bases, and 11 bases lay between the germline ends. Germline-derived CDR1 and CDR2 are SEHNR and FQNEAQ (reference sequence). CDR3 size: 13 residues. CDR3 in DNA: TGTGCCAGCAGCCCCAGGGTTAGCACTGAAGCTTTCTTT. This encodes CASSPRVSTEAFF.

This chain uses TRBV28 with TRBJ2-2; 9 bases are a match to TRBD2. The CDR3 has 13 amino acids. Germline V gene sequence: CDR1 MDHEN, CDR2 SYDVKM. The CDR3 loop is CGLADANTGELFF. CDR3 nucleotides: TGTGGACTAGCGGACGCGAACACCGGGGAGCTGTTTTTT.

This chain uses TRBV9 with TRBJ2-1; 7 bases align to TRBD2. Germline loops: CDR1 SGDLS, CDR2 YYNGEE. The CDR3 length is 16 residues. V lost 2 bases to trimming and J lost 4 bases; unmatched junction nucleotides: 9. In DNA form, the CDR3 reads TGTGCCAGCAGCGTCGAATTGCGGGAGAAATACAATGAGCAGTTCTTC. Its translation is CASSVELREKYNEQFF.

This chain joins TRBV27 and TRBJ2-6, with D possibly TRBD1 on 6 matching bases. The CDR3 is 17 residues long. Trimming stripped 7 bases from V and 2 bases from J, with 18 bases between. Per germline, CDR1 MNHEY and CDR2 SMNVEV (reference sequence). CDR3 coding DNA: TGTGCCAGCAAGGGGACCCGAGGGGGAACTGGGGCCAACGTCCTGACTTTC. It translates to CASKGTRGGTGANVLTF.

The CDR3 region is CAWRGGAQQPQHF. The CDR3 bases are TGTGCCTGGAGGGGGGGGGCTCAGCAGCCCCAGCATTTT. This chain joins TRBV30 and TRBJ1-5, with D possibly matching TRBD1 (6 bases). The length of the CDR3 is 13 residues. The ends were cut back, 3 bases at V and 7 bases at J, with 13 bases in the middle. From germline, CDR1 is GTSNPN and CDR2 SVGIG (reference sequence).

The chain uses TRBV28 and TRBJ2-3; TRBD1 might be the D (6 bases). Per germline, CDR1 MDHEN and CDR2 SYDVKM. This CDR3 has 12 amino acids. V was pared by 4 bases and J by 7 bases, with 9 bases between. The DNA of the CDR3 is TGTGCCAGCAGTTCCGACAGGAATACGCAGTATTTT. Residues: CASSSDRNTQYF.

V is TRBV5-8 and J is TRBJ2-5, with D hard to call. Trimming removed 0 bases at V and 5 bases at J, with 11 bases between. The CDR3 extends over 14 amino acids. CDR1 is SGHTS, CDR2 YDEGEE, per germline. As DNA, the CDR3 is TGTGCCAGCAGCTTGGGTACGGGTTGGGAGACCCAGTACTTC. Translating gives CASSLGTGWETQYF.